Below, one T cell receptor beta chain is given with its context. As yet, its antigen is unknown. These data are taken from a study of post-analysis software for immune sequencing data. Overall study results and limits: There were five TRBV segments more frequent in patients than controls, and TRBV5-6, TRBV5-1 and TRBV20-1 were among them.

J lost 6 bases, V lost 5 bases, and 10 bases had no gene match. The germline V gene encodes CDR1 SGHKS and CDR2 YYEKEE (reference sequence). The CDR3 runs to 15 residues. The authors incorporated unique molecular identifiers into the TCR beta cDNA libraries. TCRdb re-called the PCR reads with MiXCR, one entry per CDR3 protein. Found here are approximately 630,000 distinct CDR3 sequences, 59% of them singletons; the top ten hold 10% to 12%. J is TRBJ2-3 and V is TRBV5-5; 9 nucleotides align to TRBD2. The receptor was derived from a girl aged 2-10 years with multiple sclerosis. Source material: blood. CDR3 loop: CASSFGLALTDTQYF. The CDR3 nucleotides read TGTGCCAGCAGTTTCGGACTAGCGTTAACGGATACGCAGTATTTT.